This T cell receptor (beta chain) was identified in a study of shared clonotypes between healthy human individuals (dated by TCRdb to about 2020). In the study overall: The cohort included three men and two women between 18 and 49 years of age. Each donor's leukapheresis produced roughly between roughly 0.94 and 9.5 billion PBMCs. For each donor, CD4 naive and CD4 memory were each given three plates, CD8 naive was given two plates, and CD8 memory was given one plate. Libraries were prepared and TCR repertoires were sequenced by different laboratories using diverse techniques, in order to increase sequencing depth and limit assay-specific biases. Blood TCR repertoires of several healthy adults were deeply sequenced to estimate repertoire size and the extent of clonotype sharing between individuals. Here is what the overall study found, with its caveats: About 5% of naive CD4, around 4% of naive CD8, approximately 2.2% of memory CD4, and 0.35% to 0.4% of memory CD8 clonotypes were shared across several donors. Sampling was limited to blood, and TCR repertoires in tissue likely differ from TCR repertoires in blood. Higher generation probabilities were observed for clonotypes shared by all four sorted-subset donors than for non-shared clonotypes. Based on pairwise subsampling, the degree of clonotype sharing among donors was expected to be affected by sequencing depth. The genetic and exposure-history diversity represented was limited by the small number of donors. Rarefaction of sorted-subset datasets indicated incomplete sequencing despite the large sequencing depth. Naive subsets generally had larger estimated clonotype richness than memory subsets.

As to this clone: This receptor's antigen is unknown. No quality values exist for individual bases; no much larger clone is one base distant.

CD8 naive samples consisted of CD45RO-negative cells that were positively selected for CCR7, yielding a CD45RA+CCR7+ population without TemRA cells. The donors were healthy, HIV-negative adults who had no recently reported acute infections or vaccinations. All donors were Caucasian adults living in Nashville, Tennessee, USA. After blood collection by leukapheresis, PBMCs were isolated using Ficoll-Histopaque density gradient centrifugation and then cryopreserved in the vapor phase of liquid nitrogen. Analytical flow cytometry was used to check the purity and quantity of every magnetically sorted T cell population. From each sorted fraction, genomic DNA was isolated and quantified by UV absorbance on a Nanodrop 2000c. Using the deep immunoSEQ assay, multiplex PCR amplified TCR CDR3 regions from genomic DNA. For each cell subset, the extracted genomic DNA was distributed evenly across all wells of several immunoSEQ 96-well plates, and each plate served as one replicate. For sorted subsets, 200 to 250 ng of genomic DNA, equivalent to roughly 33,000 T cell genomes, went into each replicate PCR. Purified libraries were quantified with a Qubit 3.0 fluorometer, sized on a Bioanalyzer 2100, and re-quantified with the KAPA Library Quantification kit. Every immunoSEQ 96-well plate was sequenced on a separate single-read 150-cycle Illumina NextSeq 550 flow cell. From the authors' description of their analysis: Because the immunoSEQ output held only junctional sequences and lacked quality scores, the filtering could not match the filtering applied to full-length reads. Sequences were annotated with PyIR, a Python wrapper for IgBLAST v1.9, using IMGT germline references to assign V/J genes and CDR3. Reads were removed for weak V/J assignments (E-value above 1e-6), missing CDR3, stop codons, out-of-frame junctions, or ambiguous translated residues. V3J clonotypes were defined by identical inferred V gene, J gene, and CDR3 amino acid sequence. Percentage overlap between repertoires was calculated by dividing the number of shared unique clonotypes by the size of the smaller repertoire. Repertoire richness was assessed with RTK rarefaction, the Chao1 estimator, and Recon v2.1 estimates of unobserved clonotypes. For all TCRbeta clonotypes obtained by the gDNA method from four donors, generation probabilities were computed with OLGA. Drawn from immuneACCESS, this table holds only the in-frame rearrangements with V and J called that TCRdb kept. Clones are partly lost; checked studies trace under half to an unresolved V gene and leave the rest unexplained. That table gives V, J and clone size, and the DNA gave D and trimming. The sample includes some 2.1 million clones, with 85% to 95% observed a single time. The top ten hold roughly 1.7% of the sample.

From cysteine to phenylalanine, the CDR3 is 16 amino acids long. The DNA shown is the 48-base CDR3, in frame from base 1. V is pruned by 1 base and J by 2 bases, leaving 5 bases of the junction without a gene match. The germline V gene supplies CDR1 LGHNA and CDR2 YSLEER. Recombination joined TRBV4-3 with TRBJ2-3, with 8 bases matching TRBD2. The sequencing input was naive CD8+ T cells from PBMCs. The cell subset or site label on this specimen signifies: CD45RA+CCR7+. The sequence derives from a man between 18 and 35 years old in good health. Some clones in this sample may be carry-over from other donors' samples. This receptor has the CDR3 CASSQGEREHTDTQYF. The DNA sequence is as follows: TGCGCCAGCAGCCAAGGAGAGCGGGAGCACACAGATACGCAGTATTTT.